A single sample gave rise to the 2 T cell receptor beta chains below, sequenced in a study of PD-L1 blockade in urothelial cancer. The time point was: peripheral blood 6 weeks after treatment start. Clones were read by immunoSEQ multiplex PCR, and TCRdb kept only the in-frame ones, dropping some. The data show tens of thousands of clones, 70% to 85% seen once. The sequencing used PBMCs, collected around atezolizumab (anti-PD-L1) treatment. The receptors stem from a man aged 50 or older with urothelial cancer.

This chain connects TRBV30 to TRBJ2-5, with TRBD2 matching 8 bases. The CDR3 is made up of 14 amino acids. After removal of 0 bases from V and 8 bases from J, the junction contained 8 bases not matched to a gene. Per germline, CDR1 GTSNPN and CDR2 SVGIG (reference sequence). In DNA form, the CDR3 reads TGTGCCTGGAGTGTGTTACCGGGGGGGGGCACCCAGTACTTC. Amino acid sequence: CAWSVLPGGGTQYF.

The J gene is TRBJ1-5, the V gene TRBV19; TRBD1 might be the D (6 bases). Trimming pared 6 bases from V and 4 bases from J, leaving 13 bases between. Germline V gene sequence: CDR1 LNHDA, CDR2 SQIVND (reference sequence). The CDR3 loop spans 14 amino acids. The CDR3 coding sequence is TGTGCCAGTAGCCTCACAGGGACAAATCAGCCCCAGCATTTT. This codes for CASSLTGTNQPQHF.